The 29 T cell receptor beta chains reported below all come from one sample, sequenced in a study of CD8 T cells in Susac syndrome. Reverse transcription of roughly 0.45 to 1 ug RNA used random hexamers. Via MiXCR, TCRdb re-called the immunoSEQ multiplex PCR reads, giving one row per CDR3 protein. The sample lists 150,000 or so distinct CDR3 sequences; around 95% were seen once. Sequenced input: CD4+ T cells from PBMCs. The receptor source for this set is a human donor with Susac syndrome.

This rearrangement joins TRBV19 to TRBJ2-3; D gene unclear. The CDR3 runs to 14 residues. The germline V gene has CDR1 LNHDA and CDR2 SQIVND (reference sequence). Between the trimmed V and J ends, which lost 0 bases and 0 bases, there was a span of 4 bases. This CDR3 reads CASSIEGSTDTQYF. In DNA, the CDR3 is TGTGCCAGTAGTATAGAGGGGAGCACAGATACGCAGTATTTT.

The genes are TRBV12-3 or TRBV12-4 and TRBJ2-5; 12 nucleotides line up with TRBD2. V was pared by 2 bases and J by 6 bases, with 10 bases of the junction left unmatched. The CDR3 runs to 17 residues. CDR3 sequence: CASSLLAGGPSMKTQYF. The DNA of the CDR3 is TGTGCCAGCAGTTTACTAGCGGGGGGGCCGTCGATGAAGACCCAGTACTTC.

The rearrangement uses TRBV29-1 and TRBJ1-3; tentative D call: TRBD1 (6 bases). The V end was cut by 3 bases, the J end by 4 bases, with 16 bases between. Per germline, CDR1 SQVTM and CDR2 ANQGSEA. This CDR3 has 15 residues. The CDR3 region is CSVEFLTGAGNTIYF. The CDR3 bases are TGCAGCGTTGAGTTTCTGACAGGCGCCGGAAACACCATATATTTT.

V and J are TRBV24-1 and TRBJ2-3, with 9 nucleotides matching TRBD2. V shed 2 bases and J 2 bases; nucleotides not matched to a gene: 7. The CDR3 loop spans 17 amino acids. Per germline, CDR1 KGHDR and CDR2 SFDVKD. The CDR3, as DNA: TGTGCCACCAGTGATTCCGCCTCTAGCGGGGCCACAGATACGCAGTATTTT. It encodes CATSDSASSGATDTQYF.

The V and J genes are TRBV27 and TRBJ2-5; TRBD2 aligns across 7 bases. Germline CDR1 MNHEY, CDR2 SMNVEV (reference sequence). The CDR3 contains 13 residues. V gave up 6 bases and J gave up 5 bases; unmatched junction bases: 6. CDR3 protein: CASSRGGLETQYF. The CDR3, as DNA: TGTGCCAGCAGCCGCGGGGGATTGGAGACCCAGTACTTC.

This chain joins TRBV12-3 or TRBV12-4 and TRBJ1-2; 10 bases are a match to TRBD1. The length of the CDR3 is 14 residues. J lost 2 bases, V lost 6 bases, and 3 bases had no gene match. As DNA, the CDR3 is TGTGCCAGCAGCATGGGACAGGGGAACTATGGCTACACCTTC. Translated: CASSMGQGNYGYTF.

The V call is TRBV18, the J call TRBJ2-2; D gene uncertain. Trimming removed 1 base from V and 6 bases from J, with 12 bases in between. Germline loops: CDR1 KGHSH, CDR2 LQKENI. The CDR3 is 15 amino acids. CDR3 sequence reads: CASSPRSKVAGELFF. The DNA for the CDR3 is TGTGCCAGCTCACCACGCAGCAAGGTAGCCGGGGAGCTGTTTTTT.

The chain couples TRBV15 to TRBJ2-4; a possible D gene is TRBD2 (5 bases). The length of the CDR3 is 11 residues. Germline V lookup: CDR1 LNHNV, CDR2 YYDKDF (reference sequence). Trimming took 8 bases from V and 5 from J, leaving 7 bases between them. This CDR3 is CATGRENIQYF. DNA for the CDR3: TGTGCCACCGGGCGGGAAAACATTCAGTACTTC. The full variable domain, with the rest looked up from reference TRBV15 and TRBJ2-4, is DAMVIQNPRYQVTQFGKPVTLSCSQTLNHNVMYWYQQKSSQAPKLLFHYYDKDFNNEADTPDNFQSRRPNTSFCFLDIRSPGLGDTAMYLCATGRENIQYFGAGTRLSVL.

The V gene is TRBV14, the J gene TRBJ2-3; 11 bases match TRBD2. V gave up 1 base and J gave up 1 base; unmatched junction bases: 16. Germline values: CDR1 SGHDN, CDR2 FVKESK. This CDR3 has 21 amino acids. The chain's CDR3 is CASSQVLTLAGAALGTDTQYF. The CDR3 DNA reads TGTGCCAGCAGCCAAGTCCTTACACTAGCGGGGGCCGCCCTTGGCACAGATACGCAGTATTTT. The complete variable domain, with remaining parts taken from reference TRBV14 and TRBJ2-3, reads EAGVTQFPSHSVIEKGQTVTLRCDPISGHDNLYWYRRVMGKEIKFLLHFVKESKQDESGMPNNRFLAERTGGTYSTLKVQPAELEDSGVYFCASSQVLTLAGAALGTDTQYFGPGTRLTVL.

The V and J genes are TRBV12-3 or TRBV12-4 and TRBJ2-2; 7 positions agree with TRBD1. This CDR3 contains 15 residues. J gave up 4 bases and V 6 bases, and 8 bases lay outside the gene matches. CDR3 sequence reads: CASSKTTGTTGELFF. CDR3 DNA: TGTGCCAGCAGCAAAACGACAGGGACCACCGGGGAGCTGTTTTTT.

The rearrangement uses TRBV9 and TRBJ1-2; a possible D gene is TRBD1 (6 bases). This CDR3 has 14 residues. Germline loops: CDR1 SGDLS, CDR2 YYNGEE. With 4 bases removed from V and 7 bases from J, the gap between germline ends came to 17 bases. The CDR3 reads CASSSRAGDSGYTF. The CDR3 DNA sequence: TGTGCCAGCAGCTCGAGGGCAGGGGACTCTGGCTACACCTTC.

The chain has TRBV3-1 and TRBJ2-1, with D possibly being TRBD2 (5 bases). Per the germline V gene, CDR1 is LGHDT and CDR2 is YNNKEL (reference sequence). The germline V and J ends were trimmed by 0 bases and 4 bases, with 7 bases remaining between them. The CDR3 runs 14 residues. The CDR3: CASSQDRGYNEQFF. CDR3 DNA: TGTGCCAGCAGCCAAGATCGGGGTTACAATGAGCAGTTCTTC.

The CDR3 is CATSRAGTENIQYF. For the CDR3, the DNA is TGTGCCACCAGCAGAGCCGGGACAGAAAACATTCAGTACTTC. The chain couples TRBV15 to TRBJ2-4; TRBD1 aligns across 7 bases. With V trimmed by 1 base and J by 5 bases, 2 bases remained unmatched. The CDR3 consists of 14 residues. The germline V gene has CDR1 LNHNV and CDR2 YYDKDF (reference sequence).

The chain links TRBV6-5 to TRBJ2-5; tentatively, D is TRBD2 (7 bases). V shed 0 bases and J shed 5 bases, with 13 bases lying between them. Germline V gene lookup returns CDR1 MNHEY and CDR2 SVGAGI. The CDR3 spans 15 residues. The CDR3 loop is CASSYSQGRGETQYF. DNA of the CDR3: TGTGCCAGCAGTTACTCCCAGGGGAGGGGGGAGACCCAGTACTTC.

The chain uses TRBV4-2 and TRBJ2-7; TRBD1 agrees at 7 bases. Germline assignment: CDR1 LGHNA and CDR2 YNFKEQ. Losses at the gene ends were 0 bases for V and 2 bases for J; bases not matched to a gene: 4. This CDR3 spans 15 amino acids. This CDR3 is CASSQDGTETYEQYF. CDR3 DNA: TGTGCCAGCAGCCAAGACGGGACAGAAACCTACGAGCAGTACTTC.

This sequence joins TRBV6-6 and TRBJ1-5; tentatively, D is TRBD1 (6 bases). Germline V gene lookup returns CDR1 MNHNY and CDR2 SVGAGI (reference sequence). Trimming took 6 bases from V and 2 from J, leaving 11 bases between them. The CDR3 is made up of 14 amino acids. The CDR3 reads CASRQGEGNQPQHF. For the CDR3, the DNA is TGTGCCAGCAGACAGGGTGAGGGCAATCAGCCCCAGCATTTT.

This rearrangement joins TRBV29-1 to TRBJ1-1; the D gene is possibly TRBD1 (5 bases). Trimming removed 6 bases from V and 1 base from J, with 12 bases in between. There are 13 residues in the CDR3. Germline V gene lookup returns CDR1 SQVTM and CDR2 ANQGSEA. CDR3 in amino acids: CSVGRGTNTEAFF. The CDR3, as DNA: TGCAGCGTGGGACGGGGAACGAACACTGAAGCTTTCTTT.

The genes are TRBV7-9 and TRBJ1-2; D gene unclear. The CDR3 sequence is 13 residues long. V was trimmed by 11 bases and J by 0 bases, leaving 13 bases between them. CDR1 is SEHNR and CDR2 is FQNEAQ in the germline V gene (reference sequence). The CDR3 coding sequence is TGTGCCTGGCGGGAGAACTCTAACTATGGCTACACCTTC. Protein product: CAWRENSNYGYTF.

V and J are TRBV29-1 and TRBJ2-7; 10 bases match TRBD1. CDR3 size: 13 residues. Germline CDR1 and CDR2: SQVTM and ANQGSEA. With V trimmed by 7 bases and J by 4 bases, 7 bases remained unmatched. The DNA of the CDR3 is TGCAGCGGTGGACAGGGGGTTAAGTACGAGCAGTACTTC. As protein: CSGGQGVKYEQYF.

The V call is TRBV12-3 or TRBV12-4, the J call TRBJ2-1; TRBD2 aligns across 9 bases. Trimming took 3 bases from V and 10 from J; bases not matched to a gene: 1. The CDR3 runs 12 residues. CDR3 sequence: CASSFSGGEQFF. The DNA for the CDR3 is TGTGCCAGCAGTTTCAGCGGGGGGGAGCAGTTCTTC.

This clonotype was found once. The chain couples TRBV19 to TRBJ1-6; the D gene is possibly TRBD1 (5 bases). This CDR3 has 16 residues. V lost 2 bases to trimming and J lost 5 bases, with 13 bases between them. CDR1 is LNHDA, CDR2 SQIVND, per germline (reference sequence). The CDR3 DNA is TGTGCCAGTAGTATACCCGGTCGGGGGGATAATTCACCCCTCCACTTT. The encoded protein is CASSIPGRGDNSPLHF. Full variable domain (outside the CDR3, taken from reference TRBV19 and TRBJ1-6): DGGITQSPKYLFRKEGQNVTLSCEQNLNHDAMYWYRQDPGQGLRLIYYSQIVNDFQKGDIAEGYSVSREKKESFPLTVTSAQKNPTAFYLCASSIPGRGDNSPLHFGNGTRLTVT.

This sequence joins TRBV29-1 and TRBJ2-3; 10 positions match TRBD2. CDR1 SQVTM and CDR2 ANQGSEA come from the germline V gene. The V segment lost 6 bases and the J segment 4 bases; nucleotides outside the gene matches: 7. This CDR3 region has 14 residues. CDR3 DNA sequence: TGCAGCGTCCTCAGCGGGGGGGCCGCAGATACGCAGTATTTT. It is translated as CSVLSGGAADTQYF.

This chain uses TRBV5-1 with TRBJ2-3; 11 bases map to TRBD1. The CDR3 has 15 amino acids. The germline V gene encodes CDR1 SGHRS and CDR2 YFSETQ. V trimming: 3 bases; J trimming: 4 bases; junction bases outside the gene matches: 4. The CDR3 protein is CASSWTGGGPDTQYF. Here the CDR3 DNA reads TGCGCCAGCAGCTGGACAGGGGGCGGACCAGATACGCAGTATTTT.

J is TRBJ1-1 and V is TRBV5-1; TRBD1 agrees at 7 bases. This CDR3 comprises 15 residues. V gave up 4 bases and J gave up 0 bases; unmatched junction bases: 6. CDR1 and CDR2 from the germline V gene are SGHRS and YFSETQ. The CDR3 region has the DNA TGCGCCAGCAGCCAACAAACAGGGGTGAACACTGAAGCTTTCTTT. It codes for CASSQQTGVNTEAFF. The full variable domain, its missing parts supplied by reference TRBV5-1 and TRBJ1-1, is KAGVTQTPRYLIKTRGQQVTLSCSPISGHRSVSWYQQTPGQGLQFLFEYFSETQRNKGNFPGRFSGRQFSNSRSEMNVSTLELGDSALYLCASSQQTGVNTEAFFGQGTRLTVV.

The rearrangement links TRBV25-1 to TRBJ1-2, with 9 bases aligning to TRBD1. CDR1 is MGHDK, CDR2 SYGVNS, per germline. CDR3 length: 16 amino acids. V shed 2 bases and J 5 bases; nucleotides not matched to a gene: 9. The CDR3 sequence is CASSEVRQGELYGYTF. CDR3 DNA: TGTGCCAGCAGTGAAGTCCGACAGGGGGAGTTATATGGCTACACCTTC.

The chain joins TRBV4-2 to TRBJ1-3; the D is unclear. CDR1 is LGHNA and CDR2 is YNFKEQ in the germline V gene. This CDR3 is built from 15 residues. The germline V and J ends were trimmed by 3 bases and 0 bases, with 9 bases remaining between them. The CDR3 bases are TGTGCCAGCAGCCAGAGGGAGGGCTCTGGAAACACCATATATTTT. It codes for CASSQREGSGNTIYF.

J is TRBJ2-1 and V is TRBV12-3 or TRBV12-4; D gene uncertain. This CDR3 is 11 amino acids long. With 6 bases removed from V and 7 bases from J, the gap between germline ends came to 7 bases. The CDR3 DNA is TGTGCCAGCAGCGAAACTAATGAGCAGTTCTTC. This translates into CASSETNEQFF.

The V and J genes are TRBV5-6 and TRBJ1-5; D not certain. Deletions cut 0 bases from V and 0 bases from J, with 13 bases between. The germline gives CDR1 SGHDT, CDR2 YYEEEE. The CDR3 extends over 17 amino acids. The CDR3 DNA is TGTGCCAGCAGCTTGGGAGGGCCTCTCTATAGCAATCAGCCCCAGCATTTT. Protein product: CASSLGGPLYSNQPQHF.

The gene calls are TRBV20-1 and TRBJ2-1; TRBD2 might be the D (5 bases). This CDR3 region has 19 residues. The V gene lost 0 bases and the J gene lost 0 bases, with 21 bases spanning the gap. Germline loops: CDR1 DFQATT, CDR2 SNEGSKA (reference sequence). The CDR3 spells CSARDPDWGMSRSYNEQFF. The CDR3 DNA reads TGCAGTGCTAGAGATCCGGACTGGGGTATGAGTCGCTCCTACAATGAGCAGTTCTTC.